Below are 12 T cell receptor beta chains sequenced from a single sample in a study of cytomegalovirus exposure and HLA in healthy donors. A multiplex PCR was run with 60 Vbeta primers and 13 Jbeta primers. Here immunoSEQ multiplex PCR was the method, and the copy in TCRdb shows in-frame clones only, minus some. Of over 95,000 clones in the sample, around four fifths were seen once. Material: PBMCs. All receptors come from a man aged 35 to 55 in good health and CMV-seronegative.

This chain links TRBV9 with TRBJ2-1, with 7 bases that match TRBD2. The V segment lost 0 bases and the J segment 3 bases; nucleotides outside the gene matches: 3. This CDR3 spans 15 amino acids. Germline V gene data show CDR1 as SGDLS and CDR2 as YYNGEE. CDR3 bases: TGTGCCAGCAGCGTAGTTCTAGCGGACTACAATGAGCAGTTCTTC. This translates into CASSVVLADYNEQFF.

The chain combines TRBV6-6 with TRBJ2-1; 7 nucleotides line up with TRBD1. After removal of 3 bases from V and 6 bases from J, the junction contained 8 bases not matched to a gene. The germline V gene has CDR1 MNHNY and CDR2 SVGAGI (reference sequence). This CDR3 is built from 15 residues. The CDR3, as DNA: TGTGCCAGCAGTTATGCCCCGACAGGGACCAATGAGCAGTTCTTC. Residues: CASSYAPTGTNEQFF.

The chain has TRBV18 and TRBJ2-7; 10 bases match TRBD2. V trimming: 2 bases; J trimming: 5 bases; junction bases outside the gene matches: 6. The CDR3 is 15 residues long. Germline V gene sequence: CDR1 KGHSH, CDR2 LQKENI. The CDR3 sequence is CASSPNFGLADEQYF. CDR3 bases: TGTGCCAGCTCACCAAATTTCGGACTAGCGGACGAGCAGTACTTC.

The V call is TRBV5-1, the J call TRBJ2-3, with TRBD2 matching over 12 bases. The CDR3 is 17 amino acids. Germline V gene data show CDR1 as SGHRS and CDR2 as YFSETQ. V was clipped by 4 bases and J by 0 bases; unmatched bases: 6. The CDR3 sequence is CASSRLAGARSTDTQYF. The CDR3, as DNA: TGCGCCAGCAGCCGACTAGCGGGGGCTCGAAGCACAGATACGCAGTATTTT.

The CDR3 reads CAINDRGPAEQYF. As DNA, the CDR3 is TGTGCCATAAATGACAGGGGCCCAGCGGAGCAGTACTTC. The V call is TRBV10-3, the J call TRBJ2-7; 8 bases are a match to TRBD1. This CDR3 comprises 13 residues. V lost 9 bases to trimming and J lost 7 bases; unmatched junction nucleotides: 11. Germline CDR1 reads ENHRY; CDR2 reads SYGVKD.

The chain has TRBV9 and TRBJ2-2, with 9 bases identical to TRBD2. Germline loops: CDR1 SGDLS, CDR2 YYNGEE. The CDR3 has 18 amino acids. V trimming: 4 bases; J trimming: 0 bases; junction bases outside the gene matches: 10. The CDR3 DNA sequence: TGTGCCAGCAGCCACCTCCCGGGACTAGCCGCGAACACCGGGGAGCTGTTTTTT. This translates into CASSHLPGLAANTGELFF.

V usage is TRBV10-3 and J usage is TRBJ1-5, with TRBD1 matching over 7 bases. Looked up from germline, CDR1 is ENHRY and CDR2 is SYGVKD. This CDR3 is 14 amino acids long. J was trimmed by 7 bases and V by 5 bases; bases with no gene match: 8. This chain's CDR3 is CAISNDRVQQPQHF. CDR3 nucleotide sequence: TGTGCCATCAGTAATGACAGGGTTCAGCAGCCCCAGCATTTT.

The count of this clone is one. J is TRBJ2-3 and V is TRBV7-9; 8 nucleotides agree with TRBD1. The CDR3 extends over 16 amino acids. Germline V lookup: CDR1 SEHNR, CDR2 FQNEAQ (reference sequence). The J segment lost 3 bases and the V segment lost 5 bases, leaving 10 bases of the junction unmatched. Written as DNA, the CDR3 is TGTGCCAGCAGCCACCGTCCGGGACAGGAAACAGATACGCAGTATTTT. This gives the protein CASSHRPGQETDTQYF. Full variable domain (rest looked up from reference TRBV7-9 and TRBJ2-3): DTGVSQNPRHKITKRGQNVTFRCDPISEHNRLYWYRQTLGQGPEFLTYFQNEAQLEKSRLLSDRFSAERPKGSFSTLEIQRTEQGDSAMYLCASSHRPGQETDTQYFGPGTRLTVL.

This clone was seen a few times. V gene TRBV5-1 combines with J gene TRBJ2-7; D is ambiguous. V was pared by 0 bases and J by 7 bases, with 5 bases between. In germline, CDR1 is SGHRS, CDR2 YFSETQ. The CDR3 covers 11 residues. CDR3 loop: CASSLGAEQYF. In DNA, the CDR3 is TGCGCCAGCAGCTTGGGGGCGGAGCAGTACTTC.

The gene calls are TRBV19 and TRBJ2-1, with TRBD1 as a possible D gene (5 bases). This CDR3 region has 17 residues. The V end lost 3 bases, the J end lost 3 bases, and 18 bases lay between the germline ends. Germline V CDR1 and CDR2: LNHDA, SQIVND (reference sequence). The CDR3 here is CASSIYGQGLVYNEQFF. In DNA form, the CDR3 reads TGTGCCAGTAGTATTTATGGCCAGGGCCTCGTCTACAATGAGCAGTTCTTC.

V gene TRBV19 combines with J gene TRBJ2-3; tentatively, D is TRBD1 (6 bases). Trimming stripped 1 base from V and 2 bases from J, with 16 bases between. Per the germline V gene, CDR1 is LNHDA and CDR2 is SQIVND (reference sequence). CDR3 length: 17 residues. The CDR3 DNA sequence: TGTGCCAGTAGTATAGCCCCGGGGTGGACAGTCACAGATACGCAGTATTTT. This translates into CASSIAPGWTVTDTQYF. Supplemented by reference TRBV19 and TRBJ2-3, the full variable domain reads DGGITQSPKYLFRKEGQNVTLSCEQNLNHDAMYWYRQDPGQGLRLIYYSQIVNDFQKGDIAEGYSVSREKKESFPLTVTSAQKNPTAFYLCASSIAPGWTVTDTQYFGPGTRLTVL.

The sample holds one count of this clone. The chain carries TRBV6-5 and TRBJ1-6; a weak D match, TRBD1 (5 bases). Trimming cost V 5 bases and J 10 bases, with 15 bases left between them. From germline, CDR1 is MNHEY and CDR2 SVGAGI. CDR3 length: 14 amino acids. In DNA form, the CDR3 reads TGTGCCAGCAGTCAGGGCAGGGTCCCATCACCCCTCCACTTT. It yields the protein CASSQGRVPSPLHF.